Listed here are 31 T cell receptor beta chains from one sample, sequenced in a study of T cells expressing NK-cell markers. Each CDR3 protein gets one entry in TCRdb, which reprocessed the 5' RACE reads and gives no DNA. The specimen's table records about 460,000 distinct CDR3 sequences. What was sequenced was blood T cells: a sorted CD56 or NKG2C T cell subset, CD4+ or CD8+ T cells, or bulk PBMC T cells (not recorded which). These receptors originate from a woman aged 50 to 60 in good health.

The V and J genes are TRBV7-6 and TRBJ1-1; there is no DNA to check the TCRdb D call of TRBD1. The CDR3 length is 12 residues. Germline lookup yields CDR1 SGHVS and CDR2 FNYEAQ. CDR3 in amino acids: CASSLNRGQAFF. The variable domain in full, completed from reference TRBV7-6 and TRBJ1-1, reads GAGVSQSPRYKVTKRGQDVALRCDPISGHVSLYWYRQALGQGPEFLTYFNYEAQQDKSGLPNDRFSAERPEGSISTLTIQRTEQRDSAMYRCASSLNRGQAFFGQGTRLTVV.

The V gene is TRBV19, the J gene TRBJ1-4; with no DNA, the TCRdb D assignment of TRBD1 cannot be verified. The V gene's germline CDR1 is LNHDA and CDR2 SQIVND (reference sequence). The CDR3 loop spans 14 amino acids. The CDR3 spells CASSNGQVVEKLFF.

The V gene is TRBV20-1, the J gene TRBJ2-1; TCRdb selects TRBD1, and the lack of DNA leaves this call unchecked. CDR3 length equals 11 residues. Germline CDR1 reads DFQATT; CDR2 reads SNEGSKA (reference sequence). CDR3 region: CSATGPQGQFF.

CDR3 amino acids: CASGSGADTGELFF. This chain links TRBV5-1 with TRBJ2-2. Germline values: CDR1 SGHRS, CDR2 YFSETQ. This CDR3 has 14 amino acids.

The chain combines TRBV4-1 with TRBJ1-3; no DNA is available, so the TRBD1 call from TCRdb remains unchecked. The length of the CDR3 is 15 residues. The germline V gene has CDR1 MGHRA and CDR2 YSYEKL. The CDR3 region is CASSQEGTAGNTIYF.

The chain links TRBV10-3 to TRBJ2-1; TCRdb indicates TRBD1, and absent DNA this call remains unverified. Germline CDR1 and CDR2: ENHRY and SYGVKD. This CDR3 contains 14 residues. The CDR3: CAISPGEEVHEQFF.

The chain has TRBV4-1 and TRBJ2-1; TCRdb's D call of TRBD1 is untestable without DNA. There are 14 residues in the CDR3. Germline CDR1 and CDR2: MGHRA and YSYEKL. CDR3 loop: CASSQPSNGPRPFF.

The chain recombines TRBV12-3 or TRBV12-4 with TRBJ2-2; TCRdb gives TRBD1 as the D gene, but with no DNA this cannot be confirmed. This CDR3 comprises 17 residues. This CDR3 reads CATRDRNSAQNTGELFF.

The chain employs TRBV6-5 and TRBJ2-7. The V gene's germline CDR1 is MNHEY and CDR2 SVGAGI. The length of the CDR3 is 15 residues. The CDR3 region is CASSNRRISSYEQYF.

This rearrangement joins TRBV5-1 to TRBJ2-1; TCRdb selects TRBD2, and the lack of DNA leaves this call unchecked. This CDR3 region has 16 residues. Germline CDR1 and CDR2: SGHRS and YFSETQ. This chain's CDR3 is CASSLALAGWYNEQFF.

The rearrangement uses TRBV5-1 and TRBJ1-3. CDR3 size: 16 residues. The germline V gene has CDR1 SGHRS and CDR2 YFSETQ. Here the CDR3 reads CASSLVGRNSGNTIYF.

The rearrangement joins TRBV24-1 to TRBJ2-2; absent DNA, TCRdb's TRBD2 call cannot be checked. The germline V gene has CDR1 KGHDR and CDR2 SFDVKD. The length of the CDR3 is 18 residues. CDR3 region: CATSDFTSGRSNTGELFF.

CDR3 protein: CASSDRRYNEQFF. The rearrangement joins TRBV2 to TRBJ2-1. This CDR3 is built from 13 residues. Looked up from germline, CDR1 is SNHLY and CDR2 is FYNNEI.

The chain employs TRBV6-5 and TRBJ2-5. The V gene's germline CDR1 is MNHEY and CDR2 SVGAGI. This CDR3 is built from 13 residues. The CDR3 reads CASTSDYQETQYF.

The chain has TRBV2 and TRBJ2-1; TCRdb lists TRBD1, though no DNA is available to test this call. The CDR3 covers 12 residues. In germline, CDR1 is SNHLY, CDR2 FYNNEI. CDR3 loop: CASSSPVGEQFF.

V gene TRBV12-3 or TRBV12-4 combines with J gene TRBJ1-4; the TCRdb D gene call, TRBD1, has no DNA to confirm it. The CDR3 covers 17 residues. The CDR3 sequence is CASSSPGPIPTNEKLFF.

The rearrangement joins TRBV20-1 to TRBJ2-1; TCRdb's D call of TRBD1 is untestable without DNA. The CDR3 covers 14 residues. In germline, CDR1 is DFQATT, CDR2 SNEGSKA (reference sequence). This CDR3 is CSTPGTHGITEQFF.

The CDR3 spells CASSLWLVASRTGGANTEAFF. This chain connects TRBV5-1 to TRBJ1-1; no DNA is available, so the TRBD1 call from TCRdb remains unchecked. Germline CDR1 and CDR2: SGHRS and YFSETQ. The CDR3 loop spans 21 amino acids.

This chain uses TRBV20-1 with TRBJ1-2; checking the TCRdb D call of TRBD1 is not possible without DNA. The length of the CDR3 is 12 residues. Germline lookup yields CDR1 DFQATT and CDR2 SNEGSKA (reference sequence). Here the CDR3 reads CSATGTAYGYTF.

The chain combines TRBV5-1 with TRBJ2-7; TCRdb selects TRBD1, and the lack of DNA leaves this call unchecked. CDR1 and CDR2 (germline): SGHRS, YFSETQ. This CDR3 is built from 11 residues. The CDR3 sequence is CASSKGYEQYF.

V is TRBV3-1 and J is TRBJ2-7; TCRdb's D call of TRBD1 is untestable without DNA. Per germline, CDR1 LGHDT and CDR2 YNNKEL (reference sequence). The CDR3 is made up of 14 amino acids. The CDR3: CASSQGTGLREQYF.

The chain has TRBV2 and TRBJ2-3; the TRBD2 assignment by TCRdb is unverifiable without DNA. The CDR3 contains 15 residues. CDR1 and CDR2 from the germline V gene are SNHLY and FYNNEI. This CDR3 is CASRPRGLGTDTQYF.

This chain connects TRBV5-6 to TRBJ1-1; TCRdb's D call of TRBD1 is untestable without DNA. The CDR3 spans 13 residues. The germline gives CDR1 SGHDT, CDR2 YYEEEE. The CDR3 sequence: CASSGRLGTEAFF.

The V and J genes are TRBV4-2 and TRBJ2-3; TCRdb's D gene call, TRBD2, goes unchecked for lack of DNA. There are 16 residues in the CDR3. The germline CDR1 and CDR2 sequences are LGHNA and YNFKEQ. CDR3 sequence: CASSQRLLVDTDTQYF.

The J gene is TRBJ1-4, the V gene TRBV2. CDR3 length equals 13 residues. The germline V gene encodes CDR1 SNHLY and CDR2 FYNNEI. The CDR3 is CASDGRRNEKLFF.

The chain employs TRBV7-2 and TRBJ1-5. Germline values: CDR1 SGHTA, CDR2 FQGNSA. CDR3 size: 15 residues. The CDR3 here is CASSLASQGNQPQHF.

V gene TRBV19 combines with J gene TRBJ2-6. This CDR3 comprises 15 residues. From germline, CDR1 is LNHDA and CDR2 SQIVND (reference sequence). The chain's CDR3 is CASSIWESGANVLTF.

This sequence joins TRBV6-2 or TRBV6-3 and TRBJ2-1; TCRdb's D call of TRBD1 is untestable without DNA. This CDR3 region has 14 residues. From germline, CDR1 is MNHEY and CDR2 SVGEGT. This CDR3 reads CASSYGRDHQGQFF.

This chain uses TRBV29-1 with TRBJ1-3. The CDR3 runs 15 residues. Looked up from germline, CDR1 is SQVTM and CDR2 is ANQGSEA. The CDR3 is CSVEDGPHSGNTIYF.

The J gene is TRBJ2-7, the V gene TRBV3-1. The CDR3 extends over 12 amino acids. The germline V gene encodes CDR1 LGHDT and CDR2 YNNKEL (reference sequence). The CDR3 loop reads CASSQVPYEQYF.

V gene TRBV5-1 combines with J gene TRBJ2-7; there is no DNA to check the TCRdb D call of TRBD2. The V gene's germline CDR1 is SGHRS and CDR2 YFSETQ. The CDR3 covers 15 residues. CDR3 amino acids: CASSLVVAGSGEQYF.